The sample holds many counts of the clone carrying this TCR beta chain. The data derive from a study of molecular identifiers for immune sequencing clone quantification. TCRdb ran MiXCR on the PCR reads and lists one entry per CDR3 protein. The sample holds about 640,000 distinct CDR3 sequences, less than 20% seen once. The germline CDR1 and CDR2 sequences are SGDLS and YYNGEE. The CDR3 has 15 amino acids. V was cut by 0 bases and J by 4 bases, with 11 bases left in between. The chain combines TRBV9 with TRBJ1-5; D possibly corresponds to TRBD1 (5 bases). The receptor's source is a human donor in good health. Some libraries in this study had Jurkat cell RNA spiked in. Sample: naive CD8+ T cells from blood, with Jurkat cell RNA spiked in. The subset: FACS-sorted CD8+CD4-CCR7+CD45RA+ naive T cells. The CDR3 nucleotides read TGTGCCAGCAGCGTAGGTTGGGGGGATAATCAGCCCCAGCATTTT. This translates into CASSVGWGDNQPQHF. Supplemented by reference TRBV9 and TRBJ1-5, the full variable domain reads DSGVTQTPKHLITATGQRVTLRCSPRSGDLSVYWYQQSLDQGLQFLIQYYNGEERAKGNILERFSAQQFPDLHSELNLSSLELGDSALYFCASSVGWGDNQPQHFGDGTRLSIL.